The clone carrying this T cell receptor (beta chain) was counted between two and nine times. This sample was taken from a study of Ad26.COV2.S vaccination and SARS-CoV-2 variants. The CDR3 loop spans 12 amino acids. Germline CDR1 reads SNHLY; CDR2 reads FYNNEI. The V gene lost 5 bases and the J gene lost 9 bases, with 13 bases spanning the gap. Sample treatment: 19 received Ad26.COV2.S at low or high dose, single or two shots; about 5 received placebo; per-sample allocation not given. Collection of samples fell on day 63 after the first vaccine or placebo injection. The data were produced by immunoSEQ multiplex PCR, yet TCRdb's version contains in-frame clones alone and is incomplete. The sample has approximately 300,000 clones, roughly 86% seen once.

The material was peripheral blood, obtained in a trial of Ad26.COV2.S vaccine versus placebo. The sequence came from a person between 18 and 59 years old who received the Ad26.COV2.S COVID-19 vaccine or a placebo. The chain links TRBV2 to TRBJ1-2; D might be TRBD1 (5 bases). CDR3 coding DNA: TGTGCCAGCAGTATCTCCTGGGGCAGCTACACCTTC. Translation: CASSISWGSYTF.